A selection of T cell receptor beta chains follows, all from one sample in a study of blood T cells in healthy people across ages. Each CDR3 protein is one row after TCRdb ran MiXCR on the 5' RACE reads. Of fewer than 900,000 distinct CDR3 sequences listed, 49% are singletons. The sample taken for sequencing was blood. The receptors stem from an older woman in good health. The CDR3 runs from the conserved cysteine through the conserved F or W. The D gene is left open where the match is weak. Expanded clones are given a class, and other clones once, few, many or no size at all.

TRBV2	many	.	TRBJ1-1	TGTGCCAGCAGTGAATCTTGGGGAGGAGGCACTGAAGCTTTCTTT	CASSESWGGGTEAFF
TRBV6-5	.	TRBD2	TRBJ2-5	TGTGCCAGCAGTTATCGCACTAGCGGGGGGTACCAAGAGACCCAGTACTTC	CASSYRTSGGYQETQYF
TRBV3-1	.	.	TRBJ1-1	TGTGCCAGCAGCCGAGACACGGTGAACACTGAAGCTTTCTTT	CASSRDTVNTEAFF
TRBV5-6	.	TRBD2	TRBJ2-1	TGTGCCAGCAGACGTAGCTGGACTAGCAAGAGCTCCTACAATGAGCAGTTCTTC	CASRRSWTSKSSYNEQFF
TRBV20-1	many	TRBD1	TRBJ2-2	TGCAGTGCTAGAACGGCCAACCCAGGTGCGGGACAGGTGAACACCGGGGAGCTGTTTTTT	CSARTANPGAGQVNTGELFF
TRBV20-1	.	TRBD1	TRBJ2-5	TGCAGTGCCAAGACAGGGTCTAATGGCGGAGAGACCCAGTACTTC	CSAKTGSNGGETQYF
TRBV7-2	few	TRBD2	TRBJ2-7	TGTGCCAGCAGCCCCCTCGAAGCGGGATTCTACGAGCAGTACTTC	CASSPLEAGFYEQYF
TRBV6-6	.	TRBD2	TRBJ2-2	TGTGCCAGCAGTTGGAGCGGGAGTCGTGGCACCGGGGAGCTGTTTTTT	CASSWSGSRGTGELFF
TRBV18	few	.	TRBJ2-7	TGTGCCAGCTCACCAGTTATTATTGGTGCTGGGAGCTCCTACGAGCAGTACTTC	CASSPVIIGAGSSYEQYF
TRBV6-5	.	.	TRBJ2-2	TGTGCCAGCAGTTACTTCCTAACTAGAAACACCGGGGAGCTGTTTTTT	CASSYFLTRNTGELFF
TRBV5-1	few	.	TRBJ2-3	TGCGCCAGCAGCTTTGGGACAAGGGCAGATACGCAGTATTTT	CASSFGTRADTQYF
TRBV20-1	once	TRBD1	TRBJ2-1	TGCAGTGCGGACCCGGGACAGGGGAACAATGAGCAGTTCTTC	CSADPGQGNNEQFF
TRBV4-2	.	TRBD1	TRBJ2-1	TGTGCCAGCAGCCGACCGGGACAGGGGATCCATGAGCAGTTCTTC	CASSRPGQGIHEQFF
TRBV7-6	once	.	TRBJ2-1	TGTGCCAGCAGCCTAAACAAAGGTCCTAGCTCCTACAATGAGCAGTTCTTC	CASSLNKGPSSYNEQFF
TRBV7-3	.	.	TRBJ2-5	TGTGCCAGCAGCCCCTCTAGGCAAGAGACCCAGTACTTC	CASSPSRQETQYF
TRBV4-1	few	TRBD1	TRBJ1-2	TGCGCCAGCAGCCACCTAGCAGGGACAGAAAACTATGGCTACACCTTC	CASSHLAGTENYGYTF
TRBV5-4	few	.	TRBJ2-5	TGTGCCAGCAGCATGTGGTTGGAGACCCAGTACTTC	CASSMWLETQYF
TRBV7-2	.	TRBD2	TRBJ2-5	TGTGCCAGCAGCCCGCGTAGCGGGAGGGCCACTGAGACCCAGTACTTC	CASSPRSGRATETQYF
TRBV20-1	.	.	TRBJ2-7	TGCAGTGCTAGAGATCTGGGCCACGAGCAGTACTTC	CSARDLGHEQYF
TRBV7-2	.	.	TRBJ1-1	TGTGCCAGCAGCCAAAGGGACTTCTTCTACACTGAAGCTTTCTTT	CASSQRDFFYTEAFF
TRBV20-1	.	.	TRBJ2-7	TGCAGTGCCCTCAAGACAGATACCCCCTCCTACGAGCAGTACTTC	CSALKTDTPSYEQYF
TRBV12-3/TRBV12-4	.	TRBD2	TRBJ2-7	TGTGCCAGCAGTAATCCAGGGGATAGCGGGAGCTACGAGCAGTACTTC	CASSNPGDSGSYEQYF
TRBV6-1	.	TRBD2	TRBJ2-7	TGTGCCAGCAGTGATTGGGGGGGCGAGCAGTACTTC	CASSDWGGEQYF
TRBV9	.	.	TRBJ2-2	TGTGCCAGCAGCGAACTAGGGACCGGGGAGCTGTTTTTT	CASSELGTGELFF
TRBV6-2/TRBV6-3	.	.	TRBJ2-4	TGTGCCAGCAATGGAGGCAAAAACATTCAGTACTTC	CASNGGKNIQYF
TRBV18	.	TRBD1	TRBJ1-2	TGTGCCAGCTCACCTCTCCAAGACAGGGGCCGCGGCAACTATGGCTACACCTTC	CASSPLQDRGRGNYGYTF
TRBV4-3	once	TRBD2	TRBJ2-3	TGCGCCAGCAGCCACCCGGGACTAGCGGGAGGTGGAGATACGCAGTATTTT	CASSHPGLAGGGDTQYF
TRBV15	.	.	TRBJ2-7	TGTGCCACCAGCAGAGATCGGGGCACCTACGAGCAGTACTTC	CATSRDRGTYEQYF
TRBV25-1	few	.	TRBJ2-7	TGTGCCAGCAGTGAACAGGGTGGGTCCTACAATGAGCAGTACTTC	CASSEQGGSYNEQYF